Listed here are 18 T cell receptor beta chains from one sample, sequenced in a study of cytomegalovirus exposure and HLA in healthy donors. Both 60 Vbeta primers and 13 Jbeta primers went into the PCR. Clones were sequenced by immunoSEQ multiplex PCR, and TCRdb holds only the in-frame ones, with some missing. The repertoire includes about 110,000 clones, 70% to 85% of them detected once, and roughly 2.6% sits in the top ten. Material: PBMCs. The receptor source for this set is a woman under 30 in good health and CMV-seronegative.

The chain is built from TRBV6-5 and TRBJ2-5, with 11 nucleotides matching TRBD2. The germline V gene has CDR1 MNHEY and CDR2 SVGAGI. This CDR3 is built from 15 residues. J was trimmed by 5 bases and V by 3 bases; bases with no gene match: 5. The CDR3 DNA follows: TGTGCCAGCAGTTATAGCGGGAGGGCGGGGGAGACCCAGTACTTC. Amino acid sequence: CASSYSGRAGETQYF.

The chain recombines TRBV5-4 with TRBJ2-5, with D possibly TRBD2 on 5 matching bases. Looked up from germline, CDR1 is SGHNT and CDR2 is YYREEE (reference sequence). Trimming removed 1 base at V and 10 bases at J, with 11 bases between. CDR3 size: 12 residues. CDR3 coding DNA: TGTGCCAGCAGCTTGTTCGGCCGGGGCCAGTACTTC. Protein sequence: CASSLFGRGQYF.

This clone was seen only once. This sequence joins TRBV7-2 and TRBJ2-5; 10 bases align to TRBD1. Germline CDR1 is SGHTA and CDR2 is FQGNSA. The CDR3 covers 14 residues. With V trimmed by 5 bases and J by 5 bases, 5 bases remained unmatched. CDR3 sequence (DNA): TGTGCCAGCAGCCGGGACAGGGGTGGGGAGACCCAGTACTTC. Protein product: CASSRDRGGETQYF.

The chain has TRBV19 and TRBJ1-2, with a weak D call TRBD1 (5 bases). This CDR3 is built from 15 residues. Germline lookup yields CDR1 LNHDA and CDR2 SQIVND (reference sequence). Trimming stripped 3 bases from V and 4 bases from J, with 15 bases between. CDR3 bases: TGTGCCAGTAGTATGGGGGAGGGCAAGGTCTATGGCTACACCTTC. The encoded protein is CASSMGEGKVYGYTF.

The chain combines TRBV9 with TRBJ2-7; D is undetermined. The V and J ends lost 4 bases and 12 bases respectively, with 20 bases between them. This CDR3 comprises 13 residues. Looked up from germline, CDR1 is SGDLS and CDR2 is YYNGEE. The CDR3 DNA follows: TGTGCCAGCAGCCTAACGTTAGTAGAACCACTGTACTTC. Its protein product is CASSLTLVEPLYF. The full variable domain, in which reference TRBV9 and TRBJ2-7 provide the parts outside the CDR3, is DSGVTQTPKHLITATGQRVTLRCSPRSGDLSVYWYQQSLDQGLQFLIQYYNGEERAKGNILERFSAQQFPDLHSELNLSSLELGDSALYFCASSLTLVEPLYFGPGTRLTVT.

This clone came up once. The chain has TRBV5-1 and TRBJ2-1, with 11 positions matching TRBD2. Trimming cost V 0 bases and J 0 bases; bases outside gene matches: 5. The CDR3 extends over 18 amino acids. The germline V gene encodes CDR1 SGHRS and CDR2 YFSETQ. The CDR3 loop reads CASSLGTSGPSSYNEQFF. DNA for the CDR3: TGCGCCAGCAGCTTGGGGACTAGCGGGCCGAGCTCCTACAATGAGCAGTTCTTC.

Concerning this clone: Other DNA sequences in this specimen translate into the identical CDR3. V gene TRBV6-1 combines with J gene TRBJ2-7; 9 bases fit TRBD1. Trimming cost V 4 bases and J 10 bases; bases outside gene matches: 8. Germline V lookup: CDR1 MNHNS, CDR2 SASEGT. This CDR3 has 13 residues. This CDR3 is CASSVGTGWEQYF. DNA for the CDR3: TGTGCCAGCAGTGTTGGGACAGGGTGGGAACAGTACTTC.

V is TRBV30 and J is TRBJ1-2, with D possibly TRBD1 on 5 matching bases. This CDR3 is 12 amino acids long. Germline values: CDR1 GTSNPN, CDR2 SVGIG (reference sequence). Trimming stripped 3 bases from V and 6 bases from J, with 11 bases between. The CDR3 nucleotides are TGTGCCTGGAGAGGGGAATTTAATGGCTACACCTTC. Amino acids: CAWRGEFNGYTF.

The chain is built from TRBV11-2 and TRBJ2-2; 12 nucleotides align to TRBD2. CDR1 is SGHAT, CDR2 FQNNGV, per germline. The CDR3 sequence is 18 residues long. After removal of 0 bases from V and 5 bases from J, the junction contained 7 bases not matched to a gene. CDR3 loop: CASSLDLAGGPGTGELFF. In nucleotides, the CDR3 is TGTGCCAGCAGCTTAGACCTAGCGGGGGGGCCAGGTACCGGGGAGCTGTTTTTT. Full variable domain (remainder filled in from reference TRBV11-2 and TRBJ2-2): EAGVAQSPRYKIIEKRQSVAFWCNPISGHATLYWYQQILGQGPKLLIQFQNNGVVDDSQLPKDRFSAERLKGVDSTLKIQPAKLEDSAVYLCASSLDLAGGPGTGELFFGEGSRLTVL.

The CDR3 reads CAWNLRGLTYEQYF. The CDR3, as DNA: TGTGCCTGGAATCTCAGGGGGCTGACCTACGAGCAGTACTTC. The chain couples TRBV30 to TRBJ2-7; TRBD1 matches at 8 bases. Germline CDR1 GTSNPN, CDR2 SVGIG (reference sequence). Losses at the gene ends were 4 bases for V and 2 bases for J; bases not matched to a gene: 7. The CDR3 covers 14 residues.

The rearrangement joins TRBV6-1 to TRBJ1-5; 8 nucleotides align to TRBD1. Germline CDR1 is MNHNS and CDR2 is SASEGT. CDR3 length equals 16 residues. The trim removed 3 bases at V and 6 bases at J, leaving 10 bases unmatched. The CDR3 region has the DNA TGTGCCAGCAGTGATATTATGGACAGGGTGGGTCAGCCCCAGCATTTT. Protein sequence: CASSDIMDRVGQPQHF.

This clone showed up just once. This sequence joins TRBV7-2 and TRBJ2-7, with D tentatively TRBD2 (5 bases). Trimming pared 6 bases from V and 0 bases from J, leaving 15 bases between. Germline CDR1 reads SGHTA; CDR2 reads FQGNSA. The CDR3 covers 15 residues. CDR3 nucleotides: TGTGCCAGCAGTACGGACTCATATTCCTCCTACGAGCAGTACTTC. Its protein product is CASSTDSYSSYEQYF.

The V gene is TRBV19, the J gene TRBJ2-7; 15 positions match TRBD2. After removal of 5 bases from V and 2 bases from J, the junction contained 7 bases not matched to a gene. From germline, CDR1 is LNHDA and CDR2 SQIVND (reference sequence). This CDR3 is built from 17 residues. CDR3 sequence (DNA): TGTGCCAGTAGTCCAGGGACTAGCGGGAGGAGTACCTACGAGCAGTACTTC. Translation: CASSPGTSGRSTYEQYF.

This clone was observed a few times. The CDR3 nucleotides read TGTGCCAGTAGGAAAGGCCGGGGGGCGCGGGGCACTGAAGCTTTCTTT. It codes for CASRKGRGARGTEAFF. The chain uses TRBV19 and TRBJ1-1; D possibly corresponds to TRBD1 (6 bases). V gave up 6 bases and J gave up 4 bases, with 21 bases separating them. Looked up from germline, CDR1 is LNHDA and CDR2 is SQIVND (reference sequence). The length of the CDR3 is 16 residues. Full variable domain (outside the CDR3, taken from reference TRBV19 and TRBJ1-1): DGGITQSPKYLFRKEGQNVTLSCEQNLNHDAMYWYRQDPGQGLRLIYYSQIVNDFQKGDIAEGYSVSREKKESFPLTVTSAQKNPTAFYLCASRKGRGARGTEAFFGQGTRLTVV.

A single count supports this clone. This chain uses TRBV7-2 with TRBJ2-1; TRBD2 matches at 7 bases. This CDR3 has 16 residues. Germline CDR1 reads SGHTA; CDR2 reads FQGNSA. V shed 2 bases, J shed 9 bases, and the junction held 13 bases outside the gene matches. The CDR3 DNA follows: TGTGCCAGCAGCTTAAGCGGCGGGAGCCCTGAAAGTGAGCAGTTCTTC. Protein: CASSLSGGSPESEQFF.

V and J are TRBV5-1 and TRBJ1-1, with 7 positions matching TRBD1. The CDR3 totals 15 residues. Trimming at V came to 3 bases and at J to 1 base, leaving 6 bases not matched to a gene. Germline assignment: CDR1 SGHRS and CDR2 YFSETQ. Written as DNA, the CDR3 is TGCGCCAGCAGCTCCCAAAGGGGGCGGAACACTGAAGCTTTCTTT. As protein: CASSSQRGRNTEAFF.

As for this clone: One end of the junction fails to match germline, which may point to a read error. V and J are TRBV7-9 and TRBJ1-4; 7 bases align to TRBD1. This CDR3 comprises 16 residues. The germline CDR1 and CDR2 sequences are SEHNR and FQNEAQ (reference sequence). Here the CDR3 reads CTSSYGQASTNEKLFF. For the CDR3, the DNA is TGTACCAGCAGCTACGGACAGGCCTCAACTAATGAAAAACTGTTTTTT.

This clone has only a few counts. This sequence joins TRBV30 and TRBJ1-1; tentatively, D is TRBD1 (6 bases). The germline V and J ends were trimmed by 8 bases and 5 bases, with 18 bases remaining between them. The CDR3 is 13 residues long. The germline V gene encodes CDR1 GTSNPN and CDR2 SVGIG (reference sequence). CDR3 DNA sequence: TGTGCCAGTGGTTGGACAGTTAGAACTGAAGCTTTCTTT. As protein: CASGWTVRTEAFF. Full variable domain (outside the CDR3, taken from reference TRBV30 and TRBJ1-1): SQTIHQWPATLVQPVGSPLSLECTVEGTSNPNLYWYRQAAGRGLQLLFYSVGIGQISSEVPQNLSASRPQDRQFILSSKKLLLSDSGFYLCASGWTVRTEAFFGQGTRLTVV.